The present TCR beta chain was sequenced within a study of blood T cell repertoires in COVID-19. About the research overall: Material from acute and convalescent COVID-19 was sourced from the United States, Italy and Spain. T cells, B-cell-depleted T cells, or PBMCs provided the cDNA or gDNA that served as material.

Authors' methods: Using reference gene primer amplification, nucleated cell counts were estimated. TCRdb keeps only in-frame clones here, not all; method: immunoSEQ multiplex PCR. The V and J calls and clone size are taken from that table; D and trimming were inferred from the DNA. Of 250,000 to 300,000 clones in the sample, about nine tenths were seen once. The sequence was obtained from a woman in her forties or fifties who had recovered from COVID-19. The specimen was peripheral blood.

CDR3 region: CASKGLQRSAEAFF. CDR3 in DNA: TGTGCCAGTAAAGGTCTCCAGAGGAGCGCTGAAGCTTTCTTT. The chain uses TRBV19 and TRBJ1-1; D remains ambiguous. Germline lookup yields CDR1 LNHDA and CDR2 SQIVND (reference sequence). This CDR3 contains 14 residues. V was trimmed by 7 bases and J by 6 bases, leaving 18 bases between them.